The 11 T cell receptor beta chains presented below share a single source sample, sequenced in a study of T-cell reconstitution after alpha-beta-depleted transplantation in children. The TCRbeta library incorporated unique molecular identifiers. TCRdb redid the calling of the PCR reads with MiXCR, one entry per CDR3 protein. The sample carries 600,000 to 700,000 distinct CDR3 sequences, around 13% recorded once. The input for sequencing was PBMCs, taken before TCRalphabeta/CD19-depleted stem cell transplant. These receptor sequences come from a girl aged 2 to 10 with congenital amegakaryocytic thrombocytopenia, due to receive a stem cell transplant.

This clonotype was observed a few times. CDR3 protein: CSARDHLAGVYEQFF. The CDR3 DNA reads as TGCAGTGCTAGAGATCACCTAGCGGGAGTTTATGAGCAGTTCTTC. This rearrangement joins TRBV20-1 to TRBJ2-1; TRBD2 matches 10 bases. The germline V gene has CDR1 DFQATT and CDR2 SNEGSKA (reference sequence). This CDR3 comprises 15 residues. With V trimmed by 0 bases and J by 8 bases, 7 bases remained unmatched.

This rearrangement joins TRBV4-1 to TRBJ2-1; unclear D gene. Trimming took off 3 bases at V and 5 bases at J, with 8 bases between the two ends. Germline values: CDR1 MGHRA, CDR2 YSYEKL. The CDR3 totals 13 residues. The CDR3 region is CASSQELNNEQFF. The CDR3 DNA is TGCGCCAGCAGCCAGGAGCTCAACAATGAGCAGTTCTTC.

V and J are TRBV19 and TRBJ1-4; no definite D call. V lost 5 bases and J 0 bases, leaving 10 bases between the germline ends. Looked up from germline, CDR1 is LNHDA and CDR2 is SQIVND (reference sequence). This CDR3 is 15 amino acids long. Here the CDR3 reads CASSPQQSTNEKLFF. CDR3 DNA sequence: TGTGCCAGTAGTCCTCAACAGTCAACTAATGAAAAACTGTTTTTT.

The table lists this clonotype with many counts. The rearrangement uses TRBV5-1 and TRBJ2-1, with 12 bases that match TRBD2. CDR1 is SGHRS and CDR2 is YFSETQ in the germline V gene. This CDR3 has 15 amino acids. V dropped 1 base and J dropped 6; count of bases not matched to a gene: 2. The CDR3 loop is CASSLLLAGGNEQFF. In DNA form, the CDR3 reads TGCGCCAGCAGCTTGCTACTAGCGGGAGGCAATGAGCAGTTCTTC. Full variable domain (outside the CDR3, taken from reference TRBV5-1 and TRBJ2-1): KAGVTQTPRYLIKTRGQQVTLSCSPISGHRSVSWYQQTPGQGLQFLFEYFSETQRNKGNFPGRFSGRQFSNSRSEMNVSTLELGDSALYLCASSLLLAGGNEQFFGPGTRLTVL.

At least ten counts were recorded for this clonotype. The chain employs TRBV12-3 or TRBV12-4 and TRBJ2-7, with D uncertain. The CDR3 is made up of 15 amino acids. The V gene lost 1 base and the J gene lost 0 bases, with 10 bases spanning the gap. The DNA for the CDR3 is TGTGCCAGCAGTTTAGAGGCCGGCTTCTCCTACGAGCAGTACTTC. Protein product: CASSLEAGFSYEQYF.

This clonotype has a handful of counts. The chain recombines TRBV10-2 with TRBJ1-4; D perhaps matches TRBD1 (5 bases). Trimming left V 1 base short and J 0 bases short, with 9 bases between. CDR3 length equals 16 residues. Germline lookup yields CDR1 WSHSY and CDR2 SAAADI. Here the CDR3 DNA reads TGCGCCAGCAGTGAGTTAGGGGCCACAACTAATGAAAAACTGTTTTTT. It translates to CASSELGATTNEKLFF.

In its sample, this clonotype was seen many times. CDR3 amino acids: CSAGLGGSKYNEQFF. The CDR3 DNA follows: TGCAGTGCTGGTTTAGGCGGGAGTAAGTACAATGAGCAGTTCTTC. This chain uses TRBV20-1 with TRBJ2-1; 7 nucleotides match TRBD2. The CDR3 is 15 residues long. Germline CDR1 DFQATT, CDR2 SNEGSKA (reference sequence). V lost 5 bases, J lost 4 bases, and 11 bases stayed unmatched.

This clonotype showed up many times. The chain recombines TRBV7-9 with TRBJ1-1; no clear D gene. The CDR3 spans 15 residues. Per the germline V gene, CDR1 is SEHNR and CDR2 is FQNEAQ (reference sequence). The ends were cut back, 1 base at V and 4 bases at J, with 13 bases in the middle. CDR3 coding DNA: TGTGCCAGCAGCTTAGAGCGTCTGGCGAGCACTGAAGCTTTCTTT. As protein: CASSLERLASTEAFF. Full variable domain (rest looked up from reference TRBV7-9 and TRBJ1-1): DTGVSQNPRHKITKRGQNVTFRCDPISEHNRLYWYRQTLGQGPEFLTYFQNEAQLEKSRLLSDRFSAERPKGSFSTLEIQRTEQGDSAMYLCASSLERLASTEAFFGQGTRLTVV.

This chain connects TRBV20-1 to TRBJ2-3, with 8 bases aligning to TRBD2. From germline, CDR1 is DFQATT and CDR2 SNEGSKA (reference sequence). The V segment lost 0 bases and the J segment 4 bases; nucleotides outside the gene matches: 9. The CDR3 is made up of 16 amino acids. CDR3 nucleotide sequence: TGCAGTGCTAGAGATGCGCGAGCGGGAGCCGCAGATACGCAGTATTTT. Encoded protein: CSARDARAGAADTQYF.

This clonotype has only a few counts. The chain uses TRBV29-1 and TRBJ2-1; TRBD1 aligns across 7 bases. This CDR3 has 11 amino acids. Germline values: CDR1 SQVTM, CDR2 ANQGSEA. J was trimmed by 6 bases and V by 7 bases; bases with no gene match: 3. CDR3 DNA: TGCAGCGGTACAGGGGTCAATGAGCAGTTCTTC. Amino acid sequence: CSGTGVNEQFF.

This clonotype was found many times. The chain carries TRBV20-1 and TRBJ2-3, with TRBD1 identical over 8 bases. The V gene end was trimmed by 1 base and the J gene end by 2 bases; junction bases not matched to a gene: 5. The germline V gene encodes CDR1 DFQATT and CDR2 SNEGSKA (reference sequence). The CDR3 is made up of 15 amino acids. The CDR3 reads CSARVDREITDTQYF. The CDR3 bases are TGCAGTGCTAGAGTGGACAGGGAGATCACAGATACGCAGTATTTT.